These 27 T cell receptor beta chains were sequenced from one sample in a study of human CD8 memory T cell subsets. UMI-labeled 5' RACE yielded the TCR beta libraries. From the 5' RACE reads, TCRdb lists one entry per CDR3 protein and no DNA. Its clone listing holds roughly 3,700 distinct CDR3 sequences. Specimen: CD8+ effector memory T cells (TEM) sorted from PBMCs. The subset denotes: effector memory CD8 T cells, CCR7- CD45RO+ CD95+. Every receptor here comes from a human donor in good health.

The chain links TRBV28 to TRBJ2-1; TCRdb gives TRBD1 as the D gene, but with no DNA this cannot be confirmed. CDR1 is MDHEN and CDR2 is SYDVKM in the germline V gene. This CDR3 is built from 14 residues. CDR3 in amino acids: CASSLQGIYNEQFF.

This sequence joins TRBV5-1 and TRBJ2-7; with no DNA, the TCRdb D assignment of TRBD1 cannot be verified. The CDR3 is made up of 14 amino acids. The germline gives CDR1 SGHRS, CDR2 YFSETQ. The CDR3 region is CASSLGTGANEQYF.

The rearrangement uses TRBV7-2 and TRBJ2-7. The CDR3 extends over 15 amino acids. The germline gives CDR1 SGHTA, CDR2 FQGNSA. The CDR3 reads CASSTAGDIGYEQYF.

The CDR3 spells CASSPSQGQETQYF. The chain joins TRBV7-9 to TRBJ2-5; TCRdb's assignment of TRBD1 cannot be checked, as there is no DNA. CDR3 length equals 14 residues. Germline lookup yields CDR1 SEHNR and CDR2 FQNEAQ (reference sequence). Combining the CDR3 with reference TRBV7-9 and TRBJ2-5 gives the whole variable domain DTGVSQNPRHKITKRGQNVTFRCDPISEHNRLYWYRQTLGQGPEFLTYFQNEAQLEKSRLLSDRFSAERPKGSFSTLEIQRTEQGDSAMYLCASSPSQGQETQYFGPGTRLLVL.

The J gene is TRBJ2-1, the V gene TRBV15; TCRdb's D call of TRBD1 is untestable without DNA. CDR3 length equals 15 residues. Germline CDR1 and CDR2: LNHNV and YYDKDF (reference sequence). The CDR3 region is CATSDPRRGYEEQFF.

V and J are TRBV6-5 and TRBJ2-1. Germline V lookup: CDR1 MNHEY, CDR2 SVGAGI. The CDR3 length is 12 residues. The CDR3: CASSYPPGEQFF.

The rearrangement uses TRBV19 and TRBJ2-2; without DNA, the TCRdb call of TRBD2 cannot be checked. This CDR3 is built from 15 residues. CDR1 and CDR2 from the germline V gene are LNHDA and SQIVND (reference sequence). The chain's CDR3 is CASSIRGTNTGELFF.

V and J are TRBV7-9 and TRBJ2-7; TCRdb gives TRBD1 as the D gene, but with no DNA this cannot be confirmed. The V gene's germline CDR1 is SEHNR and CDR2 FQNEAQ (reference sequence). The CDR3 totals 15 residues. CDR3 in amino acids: CASSSPGTVSYEQYF.

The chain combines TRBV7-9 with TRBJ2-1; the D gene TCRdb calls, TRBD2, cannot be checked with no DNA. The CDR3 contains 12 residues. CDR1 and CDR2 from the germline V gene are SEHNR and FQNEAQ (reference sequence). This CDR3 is CASSSAGVGQFF.

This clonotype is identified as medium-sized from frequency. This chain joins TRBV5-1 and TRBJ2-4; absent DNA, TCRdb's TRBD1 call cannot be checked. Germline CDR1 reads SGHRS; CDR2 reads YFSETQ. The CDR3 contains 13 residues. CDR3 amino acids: CASSDAPGNIQYF.

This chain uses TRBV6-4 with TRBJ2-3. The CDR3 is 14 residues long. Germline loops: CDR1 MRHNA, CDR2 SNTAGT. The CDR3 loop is CASSRDGSTDTQYF.

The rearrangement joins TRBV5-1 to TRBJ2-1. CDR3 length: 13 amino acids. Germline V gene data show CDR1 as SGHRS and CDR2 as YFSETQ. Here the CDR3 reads CASSLGSHNEQFF.

CDR3 sequence reads: CASSSLTGELFF. The V and J genes are TRBV6-5 and TRBJ2-2. This CDR3 has 12 residues. Germline V gene sequence: CDR1 MNHEY, CDR2 SVGAGI.

The chain's CDR3 is CASSLAGTPSYEQYF. This chain joins TRBV5-1 and TRBJ2-7; TCRdb proposes TRBD2, but this gene call is untestable without DNA. The germline V gene has CDR1 SGHRS and CDR2 YFSETQ. The CDR3 has 15 amino acids.

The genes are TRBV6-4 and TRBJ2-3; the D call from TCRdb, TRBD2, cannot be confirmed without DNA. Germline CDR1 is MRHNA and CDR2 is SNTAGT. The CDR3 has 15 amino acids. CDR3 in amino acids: CASSDAHSDTDTQYF.

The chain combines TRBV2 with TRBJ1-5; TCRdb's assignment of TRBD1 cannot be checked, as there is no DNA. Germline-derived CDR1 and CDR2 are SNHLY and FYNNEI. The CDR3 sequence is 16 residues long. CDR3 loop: CASSGLTGASNQPQHF.

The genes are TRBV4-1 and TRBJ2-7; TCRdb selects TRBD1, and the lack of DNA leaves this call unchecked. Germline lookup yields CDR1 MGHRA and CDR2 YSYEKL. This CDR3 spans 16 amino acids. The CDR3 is CASSQAPSGASYEQYF.

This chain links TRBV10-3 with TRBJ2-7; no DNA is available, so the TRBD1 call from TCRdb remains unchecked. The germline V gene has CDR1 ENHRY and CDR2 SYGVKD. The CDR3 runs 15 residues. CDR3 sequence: CAIRPPEPAGYEQYF.

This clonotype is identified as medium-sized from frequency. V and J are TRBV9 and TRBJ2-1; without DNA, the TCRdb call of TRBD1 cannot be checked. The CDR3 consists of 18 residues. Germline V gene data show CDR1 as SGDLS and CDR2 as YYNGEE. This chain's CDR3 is CASSVVAYPRGLHNEQFF.

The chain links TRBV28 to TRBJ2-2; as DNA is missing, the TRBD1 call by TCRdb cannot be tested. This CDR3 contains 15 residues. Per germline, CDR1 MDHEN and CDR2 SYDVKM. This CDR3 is CASSFRDAVTGELFF.

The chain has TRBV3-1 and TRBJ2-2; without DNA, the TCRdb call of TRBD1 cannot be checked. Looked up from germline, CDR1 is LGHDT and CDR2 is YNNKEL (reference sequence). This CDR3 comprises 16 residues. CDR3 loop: CASSPWGSENTGELFF.

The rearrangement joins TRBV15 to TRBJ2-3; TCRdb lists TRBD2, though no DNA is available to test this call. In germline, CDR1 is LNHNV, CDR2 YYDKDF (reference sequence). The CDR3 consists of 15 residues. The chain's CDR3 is CATSEAGGPTDTQYF.

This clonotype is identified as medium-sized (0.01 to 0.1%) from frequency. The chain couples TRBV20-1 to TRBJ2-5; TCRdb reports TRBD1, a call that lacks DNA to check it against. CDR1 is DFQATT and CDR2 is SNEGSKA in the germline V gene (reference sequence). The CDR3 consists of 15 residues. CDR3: CSAKGQGGDQETQYF.

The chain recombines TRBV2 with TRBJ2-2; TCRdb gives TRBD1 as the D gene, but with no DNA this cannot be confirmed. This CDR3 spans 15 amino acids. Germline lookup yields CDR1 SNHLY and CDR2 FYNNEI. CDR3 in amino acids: CASKTGVVDTGELFF.

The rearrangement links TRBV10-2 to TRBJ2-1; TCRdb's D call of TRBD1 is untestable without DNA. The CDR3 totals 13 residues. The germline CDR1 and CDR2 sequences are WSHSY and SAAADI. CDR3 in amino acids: CASSELPLDEQFF.

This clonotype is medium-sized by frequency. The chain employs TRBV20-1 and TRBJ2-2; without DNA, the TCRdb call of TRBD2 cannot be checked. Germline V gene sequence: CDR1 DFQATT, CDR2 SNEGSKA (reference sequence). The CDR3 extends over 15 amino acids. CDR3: CSARPGLADTGELFF.

This chain's CDR3 is CASSHGFYEQYF. The chain has TRBV25-1 and TRBJ2-7. There are 12 residues in the CDR3. The germline CDR1 and CDR2 sequences are MGHDK and SYGVNS.